This T cell receptor beta chain was sequenced in a study of cytomegalovirus exposure and HLA in healthy donors. Primers for the PCR totalled 60 Vbeta and 13 Jbeta. Generated by immunoSEQ multiplex PCR, the TCRdb table keeps only in-frame clones and is missing some. The data contain about 130,000 clones, around 80% of them singletons. The sample comprised PBMCs. This receptor was identified in a man aged 25 to 40 in good health and CMV-seronegative.

This chain's CDR3 is CASRNRAYQPQHF. The CDR3 region has the DNA TGTGCCAGCAGAAACAGGGCGTATCAGCCCCAGCATTTT. This chain joins TRBV27 and TRBJ1-5; the D gene is possibly TRBD1 (6 bases). Trimming stripped 6 bases from V and 5 bases from J, with 11 bases between. Per germline, CDR1 MNHEY and CDR2 SMNVEV (reference sequence). CDR3 length equals 13 residues.